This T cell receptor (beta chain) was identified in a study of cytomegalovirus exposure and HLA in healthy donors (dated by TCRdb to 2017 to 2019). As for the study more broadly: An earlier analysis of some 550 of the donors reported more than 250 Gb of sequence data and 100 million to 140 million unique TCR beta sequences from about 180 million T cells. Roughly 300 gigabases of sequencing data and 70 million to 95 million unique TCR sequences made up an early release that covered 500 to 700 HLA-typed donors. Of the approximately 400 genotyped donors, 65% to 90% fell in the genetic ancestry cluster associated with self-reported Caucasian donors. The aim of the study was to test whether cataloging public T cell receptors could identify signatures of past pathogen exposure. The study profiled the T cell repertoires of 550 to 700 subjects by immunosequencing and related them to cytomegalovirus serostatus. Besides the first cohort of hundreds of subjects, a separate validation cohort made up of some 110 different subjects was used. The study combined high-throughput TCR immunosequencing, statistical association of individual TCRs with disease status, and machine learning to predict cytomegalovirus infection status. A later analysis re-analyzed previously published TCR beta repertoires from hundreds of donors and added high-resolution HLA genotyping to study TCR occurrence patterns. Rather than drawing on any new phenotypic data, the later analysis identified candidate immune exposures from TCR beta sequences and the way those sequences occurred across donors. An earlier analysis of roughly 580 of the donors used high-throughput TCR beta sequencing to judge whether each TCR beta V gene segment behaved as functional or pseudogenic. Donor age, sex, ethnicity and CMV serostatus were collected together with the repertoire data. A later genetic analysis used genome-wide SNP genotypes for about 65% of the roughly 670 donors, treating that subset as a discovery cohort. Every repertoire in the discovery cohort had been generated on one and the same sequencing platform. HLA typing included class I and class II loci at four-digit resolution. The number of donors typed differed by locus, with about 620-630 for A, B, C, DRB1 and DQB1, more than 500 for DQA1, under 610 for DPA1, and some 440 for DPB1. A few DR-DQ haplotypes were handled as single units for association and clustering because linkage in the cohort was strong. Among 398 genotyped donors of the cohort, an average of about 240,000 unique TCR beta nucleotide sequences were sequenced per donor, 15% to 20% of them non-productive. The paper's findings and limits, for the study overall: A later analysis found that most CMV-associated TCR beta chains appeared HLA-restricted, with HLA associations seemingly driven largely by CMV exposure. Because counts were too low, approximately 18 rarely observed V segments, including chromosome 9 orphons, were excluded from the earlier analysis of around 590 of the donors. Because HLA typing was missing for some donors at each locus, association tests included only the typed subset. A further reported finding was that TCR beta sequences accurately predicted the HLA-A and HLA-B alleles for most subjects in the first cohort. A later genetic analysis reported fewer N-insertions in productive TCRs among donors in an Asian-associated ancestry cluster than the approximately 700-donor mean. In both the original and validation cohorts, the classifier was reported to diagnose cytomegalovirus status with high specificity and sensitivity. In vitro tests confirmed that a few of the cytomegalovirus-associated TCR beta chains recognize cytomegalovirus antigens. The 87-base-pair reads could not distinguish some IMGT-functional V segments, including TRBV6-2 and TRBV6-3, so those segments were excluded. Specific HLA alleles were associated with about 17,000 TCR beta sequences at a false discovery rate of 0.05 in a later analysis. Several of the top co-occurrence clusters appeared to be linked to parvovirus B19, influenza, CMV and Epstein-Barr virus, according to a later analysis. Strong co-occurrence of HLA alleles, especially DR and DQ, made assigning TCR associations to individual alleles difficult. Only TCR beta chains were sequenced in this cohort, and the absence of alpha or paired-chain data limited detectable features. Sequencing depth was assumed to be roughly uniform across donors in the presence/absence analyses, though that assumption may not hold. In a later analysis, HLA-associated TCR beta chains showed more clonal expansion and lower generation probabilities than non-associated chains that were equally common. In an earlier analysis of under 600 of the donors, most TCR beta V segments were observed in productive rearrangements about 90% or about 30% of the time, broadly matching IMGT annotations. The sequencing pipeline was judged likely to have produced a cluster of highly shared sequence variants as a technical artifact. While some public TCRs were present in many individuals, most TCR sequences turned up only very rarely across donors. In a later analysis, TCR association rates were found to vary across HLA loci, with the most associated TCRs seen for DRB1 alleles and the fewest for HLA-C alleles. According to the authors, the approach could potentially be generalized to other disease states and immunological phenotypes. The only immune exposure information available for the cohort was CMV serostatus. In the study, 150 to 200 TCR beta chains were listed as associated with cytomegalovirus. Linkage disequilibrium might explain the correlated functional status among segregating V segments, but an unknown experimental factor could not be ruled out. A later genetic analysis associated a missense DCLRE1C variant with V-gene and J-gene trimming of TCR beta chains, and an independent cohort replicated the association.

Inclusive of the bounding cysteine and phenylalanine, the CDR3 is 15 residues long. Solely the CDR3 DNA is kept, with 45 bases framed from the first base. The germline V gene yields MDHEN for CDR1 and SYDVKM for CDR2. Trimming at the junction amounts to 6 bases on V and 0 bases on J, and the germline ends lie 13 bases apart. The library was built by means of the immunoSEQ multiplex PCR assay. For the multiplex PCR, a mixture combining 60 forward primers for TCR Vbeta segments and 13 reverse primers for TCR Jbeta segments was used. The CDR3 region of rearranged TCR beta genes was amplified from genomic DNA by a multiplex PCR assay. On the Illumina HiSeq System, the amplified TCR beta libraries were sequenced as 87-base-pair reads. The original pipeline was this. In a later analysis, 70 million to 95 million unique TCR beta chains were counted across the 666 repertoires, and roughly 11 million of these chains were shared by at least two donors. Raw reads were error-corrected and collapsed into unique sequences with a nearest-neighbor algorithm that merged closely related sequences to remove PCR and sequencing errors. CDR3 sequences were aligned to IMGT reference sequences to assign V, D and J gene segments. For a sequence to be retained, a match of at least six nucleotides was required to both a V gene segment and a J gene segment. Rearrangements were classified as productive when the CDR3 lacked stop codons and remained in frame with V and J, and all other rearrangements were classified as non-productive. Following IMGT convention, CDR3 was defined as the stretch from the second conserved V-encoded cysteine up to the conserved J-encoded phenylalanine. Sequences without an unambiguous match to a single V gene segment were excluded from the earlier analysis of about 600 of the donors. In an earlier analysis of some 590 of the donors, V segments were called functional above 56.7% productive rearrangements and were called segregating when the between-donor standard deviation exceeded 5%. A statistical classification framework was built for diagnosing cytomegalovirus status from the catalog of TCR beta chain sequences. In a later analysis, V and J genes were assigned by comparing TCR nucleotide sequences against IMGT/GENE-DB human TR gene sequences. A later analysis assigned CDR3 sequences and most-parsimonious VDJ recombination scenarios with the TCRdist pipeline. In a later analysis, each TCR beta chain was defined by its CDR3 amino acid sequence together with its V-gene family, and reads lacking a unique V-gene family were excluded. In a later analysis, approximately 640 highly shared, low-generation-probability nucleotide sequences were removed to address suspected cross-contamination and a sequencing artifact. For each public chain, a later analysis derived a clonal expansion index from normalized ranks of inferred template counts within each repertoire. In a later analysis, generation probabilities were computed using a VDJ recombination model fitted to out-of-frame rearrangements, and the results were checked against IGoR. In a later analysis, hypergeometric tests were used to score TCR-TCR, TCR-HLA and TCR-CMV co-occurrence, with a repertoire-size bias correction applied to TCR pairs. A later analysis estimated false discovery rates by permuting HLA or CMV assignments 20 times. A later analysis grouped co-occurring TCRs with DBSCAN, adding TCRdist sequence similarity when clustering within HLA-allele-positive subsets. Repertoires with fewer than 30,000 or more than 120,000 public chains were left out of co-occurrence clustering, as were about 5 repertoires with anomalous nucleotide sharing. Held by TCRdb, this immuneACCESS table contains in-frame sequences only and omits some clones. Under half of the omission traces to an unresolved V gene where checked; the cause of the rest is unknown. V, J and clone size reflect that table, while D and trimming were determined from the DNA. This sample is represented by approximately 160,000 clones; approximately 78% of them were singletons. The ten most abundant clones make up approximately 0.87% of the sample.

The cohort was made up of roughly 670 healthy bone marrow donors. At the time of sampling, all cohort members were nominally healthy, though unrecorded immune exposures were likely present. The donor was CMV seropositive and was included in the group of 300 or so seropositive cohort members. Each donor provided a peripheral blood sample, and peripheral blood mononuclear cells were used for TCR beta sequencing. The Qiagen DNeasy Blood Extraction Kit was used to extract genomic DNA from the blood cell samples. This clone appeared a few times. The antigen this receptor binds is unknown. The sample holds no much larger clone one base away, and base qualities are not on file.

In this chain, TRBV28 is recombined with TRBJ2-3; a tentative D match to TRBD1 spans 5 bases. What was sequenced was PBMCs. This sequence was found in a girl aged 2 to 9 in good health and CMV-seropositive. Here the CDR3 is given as CASRWGSGSTDTQYF. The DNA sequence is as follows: TGTGCCAGCAGGTGGGGCAGTGGCAGCACAGATACGCAGTATTTT.